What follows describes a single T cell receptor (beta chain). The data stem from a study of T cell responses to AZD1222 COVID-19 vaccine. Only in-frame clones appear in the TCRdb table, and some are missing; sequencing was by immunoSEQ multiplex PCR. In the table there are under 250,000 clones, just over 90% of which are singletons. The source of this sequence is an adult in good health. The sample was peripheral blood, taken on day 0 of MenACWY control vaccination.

In nucleotides, the CDR3 is TGTGCCAGCAGCTCTCAGGACAGACACCAGCCCCAGCATTTT. This translates into CASSSQDRHQPQHF. The chain couples TRBV7-8 to TRBJ1-5; maybe TRBD1 (6 bases). Trimming removed 4 bases at V and 7 bases at J, with 14 bases between. CDR1 and CDR2 from the germline V gene are SGHVS and FQNEAQ. This CDR3 contains 14 residues.